This T cell receptor beta chain was captured in a study of blood T cell repertoires in COVID-19. The wider study: Acute-phase and convalescent COVID-19 samples originated in the United States, Italy and Spain. Sources were T cells, B-cell-depleted T cells, or PBMCs; the material itself was cDNA or gDNA.

The method was immunoSEQ multiplex PCR; TCRdb's version includes in-frame clones alone and lacks a portion of them. The table shows some 90,000 clones, with about 84% occurring only once. Germline CDR1 and CDR2: KGHSH and LQKENI. CDR3 length: 17 amino acids. Trimming left V 6 bases short and J 0 bases short, with 20 bases between. This chain links TRBV18 with TRBJ2-5; D remains unclear. Sequencing was performed on peripheral blood. This receptor was taken from a man aged 60 to 75 with acute or convalescent COVID-19. CDR3 residues: CASSSEAAQRDQETQYF. The CDR3 DNA is TGTGCCAGCTCCTCAGAGGCGGCGCAGCGAGACCAAGAGACCCAGTACTTC.